One sample yielded the 27 T cell receptor beta chains listed below, sequenced in a study of blood T cell repertoires in COVID-19. Assay: immunoSEQ multiplex PCR; the TCRdb copy retains only in-frame clones and omits some. The data contain approximately 33,000 clones, around four fifths of them singletons. The sequenced sample was peripheral blood. These receptor sequences come from a man in his 70s with acute or convalescent COVID-19.

This clone was detected once. This rearrangement joins TRBV2 to TRBJ2-7; TRBD1 agrees at 9 bases. This CDR3 comprises 14 residues. Trimming at V came to 6 bases and at J to 3 bases, leaving 6 bases not matched to a gene. Germline values: CDR1 SNHLY, CDR2 FYNNEI. CDR3 sequence reads: CASRPGQGGYEQYF. DNA for the CDR3: TGTGCCAGCAGACCGGGACAGGGAGGCTACGAGCAGTACTTC.

The genes are TRBV6-2 or TRBV6-3 and TRBJ1-5; the D gene is possibly TRBD1 (5 bases). The CDR3 contains 17 residues. In germline, CDR1 is MNHEY, CDR2 SVGEGT. V was cut by 6 bases and J by 4 bases, with 22 bases left in between. The CDR3 region is CASSTNIQGSKNQPQHF. The CDR3 coding sequence is TGTGCCAGCAGCACAAACATTCAGGGATCGAAGAATCAGCCCCAGCATTTT.

The chain uses TRBV18 and TRBJ2-3; 10 nucleotides agree with TRBD1. Germline-derived CDR1 and CDR2 are KGHSH and LQKENI. Trimming removed 4 bases from V and 3 bases from J; junction bases left unmatched: 7. The CDR3 is 16 residues long. The CDR3 loop is CASSRPGTGATDTQYF. DNA for the CDR3: TGTGCCAGCTCACGTCCCGGGACAGGGGCGACAGATACGCAGTATTTT.

This clone came up once. The chain links TRBV15 to TRBJ2-7; 7 nucleotides line up with TRBD2. Trimming removed 8 bases from V and 0 bases from J; junction bases left unmatched: 4. Germline V gene sequence: CDR1 LNHNV, CDR2 YYDKDF (reference sequence). This CDR3 has 13 amino acids. In DNA form, the CDR3 reads TGTGCCACCCAGCGGGAATACTCCTACGAGCAGTACTTC. It codes for CATQREYSYEQYF.

Only a few counts were recorded for this clone. The rearrangement joins TRBV19 to TRBJ2-5, with 9 bases fitting TRBD2. The CDR3 loop spans 16 amino acids. CDR1 is LNHDA and CDR2 is SQIVND in the germline V gene (reference sequence). The V and J ends lost 5 bases and 5 bases, in that order; junction bases with no gene match: 12. Here the CDR3 reads CASSPRLAAGGETQYF. CDR3 DNA: TGTGCCAGTAGTCCCCGACTAGCGGCAGGGGGTGAGACCCAGTACTTC.

The chain is built from TRBV5-1 and TRBJ1-1; D uncertain. With 5 bases removed from V and 3 bases from J, the gap between germline ends came to 8 bases. This CDR3 is built from 12 residues. Per the germline V gene, CDR1 is SGHRS and CDR2 is YFSETQ. DNA of the CDR3: TGCGCCAGCAGTATTGGCCACACTGAAGCTTTCTTT. This gives the protein CASSIGHTEAFF.

The rearrangement uses TRBV30 and TRBJ1-5; D gene uncertain. Per the germline V gene, CDR1 is GTSNPN and CDR2 is SVGIG (reference sequence). The CDR3 is made up of 13 amino acids. V was trimmed by 3 bases and J by 6 bases, leaving 12 bases between them. This CDR3 is CAWSHGEGQPQHF. CDR3 nucleotides: TGTGCCTGGAGCCACGGGGAGGGTCAGCCCCAGCATTTT.

There are a few counts of this clone. The chain couples TRBV30 to TRBJ1-1; no reliable D call. Germline lookup yields CDR1 GTSNPN and CDR2 SVGIG (reference sequence). CDR3 length: 11 amino acids. Trimming took off 3 bases at V and 7 bases at J, with 9 bases between the two ends. CDR3 sequence: CAWRPQIEAFF. As DNA, the CDR3 is TGTGCCTGGAGGCCACAGATTGAAGCTTTCTTT.

This clone was detected only a few times. This sequence joins TRBV7-2 and TRBJ2-1; D gene unclear. Trimming took off 1 base at V and 0 bases at J, with 13 bases between the two ends. CDR1 and CDR2 from the germline V gene are SGHTA and FQGNSA. There are 17 residues in the CDR3. The CDR3 here is CASSLGRTRSSYNEQFF. The CDR3, as DNA: TGTGCCAGCAGCTTAGGTCGTACAAGGAGCTCCTACAATGAGCAGTTCTTC.

CDR3 nucleotides: TGTGCCAGCAGTTACGCTACTGAACGAACTAATGAAAAACTGTTTTTT. Its translation is CASSYATERTNEKLFF. The chain joins TRBV6-2 or TRBV6-3 to TRBJ1-4, with D unresolved. Trimming pared 2 bases from V and 1 base from J, leaving 11 bases between. Germline V CDR1 and CDR2: MNHEY, SVGEGT. The CDR3 length is 16 residues.

This chain joins TRBV7-2 and TRBJ2-7; 7 bases align to TRBD1. The CDR3 contains 15 residues. The J segment lost 2 bases and the V segment lost 6 bases, leaving 10 bases of the junction unmatched. CDR1 SGHTA and CDR2 FQGNSA come from the germline V gene. In nucleotides, the CDR3 is TGTGCCAGCAGAACCACCGGGACAGCTACCTACGAGCAGTACTTC. This encodes CASRTTGTATYEQYF.

V is TRBV27 and J is TRBJ2-7, with TRBD1 matching over 11 bases. The ends lost 7 bases at V and 6 bases at J; junction bases unmatched: 14. The CDR3 sequence is 16 residues long. The V gene's germline CDR1 is MNHEY and CDR2 SMNVEV (reference sequence). CDR3 bases: TGTGCCAGCACCCTTTGCGGGACAGGGGGGGAGGGCGAGCAGTACTTC. It translates to CASTLCGTGGEGEQYF.

DNA for the CDR3: TGCGCCAGCAGCTTGGTTGCGGGAGGGTCAGTAAATGAGCAGTTCTTC. Residues: CASSLVAGGSVNEQFF. This chain connects TRBV5-1 to TRBJ2-1; 9 bases align to TRBD2. The ends lost 0 bases at V and 7 bases at J; junction bases unmatched: 8. CDR3 length: 16 amino acids. Germline-derived CDR1 and CDR2 are SGHRS and YFSETQ.

In this sample, this clone turned up a few times. J is TRBJ1-5 and V is TRBV28, with TRBD1 identical over 9 bases. The CDR3 spans 16 residues. The ends lost 5 bases at V and 3 bases at J; junction bases unmatched: 8. Germline CDR1 MDHEN, CDR2 SYDVKM. CDR3 nucleotide sequence: TGTGCCAGCAGTATTCTCGGGACAGGGCTCAATCAGCCCCAGCATTTT. It codes for CASSILGTGLNQPQHF.

The CDR3 spells CASSLGQGKFQPQHF. In nucleotides, the CDR3 is TGTGCCAGCTCCCTGGGACAGGGAAAATTTCAGCCCCAGCATTTT. The chain employs TRBV18 and TRBJ1-5; TRBD1 matches at 9 bases. The CDR3 covers 15 residues. The germline V gene has CDR1 KGHSH and CDR2 LQKENI. Trimming took 6 bases from V and 6 from J; bases not matched to a gene: 9.

V and J are TRBV7-2 and TRBJ1-2; 8 bases map to TRBD1. After removal of 0 bases from V and 7 bases from J, the junction contained 1 base not matched to a gene. This CDR3 contains 13 residues. From germline, CDR1 is SGHTA and CDR2 FQGNSA. CDR3 in amino acids: CASSLAGQGGYTF. The CDR3 nucleotides are TGTGCCAGCAGCTTAGCCGGACAGGGTGGCTACACCTTC. Based on the CDR3 plus reference TRBV7-2 and TRBJ1-2, the full variable domain is GAGVSQSPSNKVTEKGKDVELRCDPISGHTALYWYRQSLGQGLEFLIYFQGNSAPDKSGLPSDRFSAERTGGSVSTLTIQRTQQEDSAVYLCASSLAGQGGYTFGSGTRLTVV.

The chain uses TRBV7-8 and TRBJ2-5; 9 nucleotides agree with TRBD2. The germline V gene has CDR1 SGHVS and CDR2 FQNEAQ. The CDR3 has 15 residues. V lost 1 base to trimming and J lost 7 bases; unmatched junction nucleotides: 7. The CDR3 here is CASSLGLAGAGTQYF. CDR3 nucleotide sequence: TGTGCCAGCAGCTTAGGTTTAGCGGGAGCCGGGACCCAGTACTTC.

The chain recombines TRBV28 with TRBJ2-2; weak D call: TRBD2 (5 bases). The CDR3 contains 17 residues. Germline CDR1 MDHEN, CDR2 SYDVKM. V shed 6 bases and J shed 0 bases, with 17 bases lying between them. CDR3 in DNA: TGTGCCAGCAGGGGGTATCTAGGAGGATCGAACACCGGGGAGCTGTTTTTT. Amino acids: CASRGYLGGSNTGELFF.

The chain carries TRBV7-2 and TRBJ2-1; D is ambiguous. V was shortened by 3 bases and J by 5 bases, with 8 bases between the two germline ends. There are 13 residues in the CDR3. The germline gives CDR1 SGHTA, CDR2 FQGNSA. The CDR3 region is CASSFLVNNEQFF. The CDR3, as DNA: TGTGCCAGCAGCTTCCTAGTTAACAATGAGCAGTTCTTC.

The chain links TRBV4-3 to TRBJ2-1, with a weak D call TRBD2 (7 bases). Trimming shortened V by 2 bases and J by 15 bases, and 14 bases separated the two germline ends. The germline CDR1 and CDR2 sequences are LGHNA and YSLEER. The CDR3 contains 12 residues. CDR3 DNA: TGCGCCAGCAGCCAAAGTGGGGGGGCAAGGTTCTTC. Translation gives CASSQSGGARFF.

This clone showed up just a few times. The V and J genes are TRBV6-5 and TRBJ2-7; D is ambiguous. CDR1 is MNHEY, CDR2 SVGAGI, per germline. Trimming took 8 bases from V and 4 from J, leaving 12 bases between them. This CDR3 has 12 amino acids. The CDR3 spells CASQGQVYEQYF. The CDR3 DNA reads as TGTGCCAGCCAAGGCCAGGTTTACGAGCAGTACTTC.

The chain carries TRBV2 and TRBJ1-2; 8 positions agree with TRBD1. This CDR3 spans 16 amino acids. CDR1 is SNHLY and CDR2 is FYNNEI in the germline V gene. The V segment lost 8 bases and the J segment 0 bases; nucleotides outside the gene matches: 11. CDR3 bases: TGTGCCAGCGGACAGGGAGGGGGCCTAGCTAACTATGGCTACACCTTC. It encodes CASGQGGGLANYGYTF.

The chain recombines TRBV29-1 with TRBJ1-5; 7 positions match TRBD1. CDR3 length: 12 residues. Losses at the gene ends were 6 bases for V and 2 bases for J; bases not matched to a gene: 1. Germline V gene lookup returns CDR1 SQVTM and CDR2 ANQGSEA. This chain's CDR3 is CSVGQGNQPQHF. As DNA, the CDR3 is TGCAGCGTAGGACAGGGCAATCAGCCCCAGCATTTT.

The chain links TRBV6-6 to TRBJ1-5, with D unclear. The germline V gene encodes CDR1 MNHNY and CDR2 SVGAGI (reference sequence). V lost 2 bases, J lost 0 bases, and 11 bases lay in between. The CDR3 runs to 16 residues. The CDR3 region is CASSYLPPYSNQPQHF. In DNA, the CDR3 is TGTGCCAGCAGTTACCTCCCACCCTATAGCAATCAGCCCCAGCATTTT.

A few counts support this clone. A junction boundary mismatches the germline segment, possibly from a read error. V gene TRBV20-1 combines with J gene TRBJ1-1, with D possibly TRBD1 on 6 matching bases. The CDR3 extends over 11 amino acids. The germline CDR1 and CDR2 sequences are DFQATT and SNEGSKA (reference sequence). The CDR3 loop reads CSAPHRASPLF. CDR3 nucleotides: TGCAGTGCGCCGCACAGGGCTTCTCCCCTCTTT.

This chain uses TRBV5-1 with TRBJ2-1, with a tentative D call TRBD2 (10 bases). Trimming removed 4 bases from V and 8 bases from J, with 31 bases in between. From germline, CDR1 is SGHRS and CDR2 YFSETQ. The CDR3 is 19 residues long. In DNA form, the CDR3 reads TGCGCCAGCAGCCCAGACAGGGGGTTTTCTAGCGGGGGTTACTATGAGCAGTTCTTC. Translation: CASSPDRGFSSGGYYEQFF. The full variable domain, in which reference TRBV5-1 and TRBJ2-1 provide the parts outside the CDR3, is KAGVTQTPRYLIKTRGQQVTLSCSPISGHRSVSWYQQTPGQGLQFLFEYFSETQRNKGNFPGRFSGRQFSNSRSEMNVSTLELGDSALYLCASSPDRGFSSGGYYEQFFGPGTRLTVL.

This sequence joins TRBV5-6 and TRBJ1-1; 7 nucleotides agree with TRBD1. The CDR3 extends over 18 amino acids. Germline CDR1 reads SGHDT; CDR2 reads YYEEEE. With V trimmed by 0 bases and J by 4 bases, 15 bases remained unmatched. The CDR3 reads CASSLGGQPLKVRTEAFF. The CDR3 DNA follows: TGTGCCAGCAGCTTGGGGGGACAGCCCCTTAAGGTTCGCACTGAAGCTTTCTTT.